This T cell receptor (beta chain) derives from a study of blood T cell repertoires in COVID-19. Study-level information: Acute-phase and convalescent COVID-19 samples originated in the United States, Italy and Spain. Sources were T cells, B-cell-depleted T cells, or PBMCs; the material itself was cDNA or gDNA.

Germline V gives CDR1 SGHTA, CDR2 FQGNSA. The CDR3 totals 15 residues. V shed 5 bases and J 4 bases; nucleotides not matched to a gene: 6. In the original workflow: It was from reference gene primer amplification that nucleated cell counts were estimated. Method: immunoSEQ multiplex PCR; TCRdb's copy keeps in-frame clones and lacks some. The V and J calls and clone size come from that table; D and trimming were worked out from the DNA. This sample has 130,000 to 150,000 clones, with approximately 89% found just once. The origin of this receptor is a human donor in a cohort sampled during active COVID-19. Sequenced: peripheral blood. The V gene is TRBV7-2, the J gene TRBJ2-1, with 9 bases fitting TRBD2. The chain's CDR3 is CASSRGGASYNEQFF. CDR3 bases: TGTGCCAGCAGCCGCGGGGGGGCGAGTTACAATGAGCAGTTCTTC.